This paragraph reports one T cell receptor beta chain. The antigen remains unidentified. The table came from immunoSEQ multiplex PCR; TCRdb's copy has only in-frame clones and leaves some out. The sample consists of tens of thousands of clones, over 85% of them appearing once. This specimen belongs to a study of graft-versus-host responses after intestinal transplantation. Study-wide background: Every one of the recipients received anti-thymocyte globulin induction and afterwards took tacrolimus and steroids for around 3 years.

V shed 6 bases and J shed 0 bases, with 18 bases lying between them. This CDR3 is 18 amino acids long. Germline V gene sequence: CDR1 SGHDN, CDR2 FVKESK. This sequence was found in a human donor who received an intestinal transplant. The chain carries TRBV14 and TRBJ1-6, with D maybe TRBD1 (6 bases). Sequences were derived from unstimulated CD4+ T cells sorted from spleen or lymph node cells, sampled before intestinal transplant. The CDR3 DNA follows: TGTGCCAGCAGTCAAAAAACAGGGCCGAGCTCCTATAATTCACCCCTCCACTTT. Its translation is CASSQKTGPSSYNSPLHF.